This TCR beta chain was sequenced in a study of T cells after yellow fever vaccination. Study-wide results and limits: The secondary response was weaker, and its peak arrived faster, on day 5 versus 15. Subsequent to the booster, the majority of primary-vaccination clones reappeared (roughly 95% CD4, 80% to 90% CD8). Relatively few clonotypes were ones that appeared in both CD4 and CD8 compartments.

As regards this clonotype: Its antigen is as yet unknown.

The TCR cDNA carried a universal primer site and UMIs from 5'RACE template switching. One entry per CDR3 protein, called by TCRdb with MiXCR from the 5' RACE reads. Of under 500,000 distinct CDR3 sequences in the sample, approximately 18% were seen once. This specimen was PBMCs, taken before the yellow fever booster vaccination. The TCR originated in a man aged 18-30 years who received the YFV17D yellow fever vaccine.

The CDR3 is CASCIGIRGTDTQYF. CDR3 nucleotide sequence: TGCGCCAGCTGTATCGGGATCCGAGGCACAGATACGCAGTATTTT. This sequence joins TRBV5-1 and TRBJ2-3; TRBD2 might be the D (5 bases). CDR1 and CDR2 from the germline V gene are SGHRS and YFSETQ. V dropped 7 bases and J dropped 1 base, with 16 bases sitting between them. This CDR3 is built from 15 residues.